One sample yielded the 7 T cell receptor beta chains listed below, sequenced in a study of cytomegalovirus exposure and HLA in healthy donors. The data were produced by immunoSEQ multiplex PCR, yet TCRdb's version contains in-frame clones alone and is incomplete. The repertoire has 250,000 to 350,000 clones, 88% of them found once; the top ten carry approximately 0.95%. Sequenced material: PBMCs. The receptors come from a man younger than 40 in good health and CMV-seronegative.

CDR3 in DNA: TGTGCCACCGAGGACTCTGGAAACACCATATATTTT. This translates into CATEDSGNTIYF. The rearrangement links TRBV30 to TRBJ1-3; D is uncertain. CDR1 is GTSNPN, CDR2 SVGIG, per germline (reference sequence). The CDR3 sequence is 12 residues long. Trimming stripped 8 bases from V and 0 bases from J, with 8 bases between.

The chain has TRBV11-2 and TRBJ1-5; D gene unclear. Germline lookup yields CDR1 SGHAT and CDR2 FQNNGV. V lost 0 bases and J lost 6, with 9 bases in between. The CDR3 covers 14 residues. The CDR3 DNA is TGTGCCAGCAGCTTAGATCCGGTTGGTCAGCCCCAGCATTTT. This sequence encodes CASSLDPVGQPQHF.

V is TRBV6-5 and J is TRBJ1-6; possibly TRBD1 for D (6 bases). The V gene lost 5 bases and the J gene lost 9 bases, with 14 bases spanning the gap. This CDR3 comprises 14 residues. Germline V lookup: CDR1 MNHEY, CDR2 SVGAGI. The CDR3 is CASSERGRGSPLHF. CDR3 in DNA: TGTGCCAGCAGTGAGAGGGGGAGGGGTTCACCCCTCCACTTT.

This clone showed up just a few times. This sequence joins TRBV30 and TRBJ1-5; 9 bases are a match to TRBD1. V trimming: 8 bases; J trimming: 5 bases; junction bases outside the gene matches: 7. Germline V gives CDR1 GTSNPN, CDR2 SVGIG (reference sequence). CDR3 length: 13 residues. CDR3 region: CALSGQGHQPQHF. The CDR3 DNA follows: TGTGCCCTTAGCGGACAGGGGCATCAGCCCCAGCATTTT.

This clone came up once. This CDR3 reads CASSVRLAANTDTQYF. Here the CDR3 DNA reads TGTGCCAGCAGCGTCCGACTAGCGGCAAACACAGATACGCAGTATTTT. The rearrangement uses TRBV13 and TRBJ2-3; TRBD2 aligns across 9 bases. This CDR3 comprises 16 residues. Unmatched junction bases numbered 8, after V lost 5 bases and J lost 2 bases. Germline-derived CDR1 and CDR2 are PRHDT and FYEKMQ (reference sequence).

V and J are TRBV27 and TRBJ1-2, with 9 nucleotides matching TRBD1. The CDR3 has 16 amino acids. Germline CDR1 MNHEY, CDR2 SMNVEV (reference sequence). V was clipped by 5 bases and J by 7 bases; unmatched bases: 14. The CDR3 loop reads CASSLGQGFLGRGYTF. Written as DNA, the CDR3 is TGTGCCAGCAGTCTAGGACAGGGGTTCCTCGGTCGTGGCTACACCTTC.

The genes are TRBV4-1 and TRBJ2-1; D is perhaps TRBD2 (5 bases). The CDR3 is made up of 13 amino acids. Germline assignment: CDR1 MGHRA and CDR2 YSYEKL. V dropped 3 bases and J dropped 5 bases, with 8 bases sitting between them. The CDR3 nucleotides read TGCGCCAGCAGCCATTTCGGGGACAATGAGCAGTTCTTC. It codes for CASSHFGDNEQFF.